Reported below is one T cell receptor (beta chain). The data belong to a study of CD8 T cells in Susac syndrome. About the study: Patients with Susac syndrome were therapy-naive, treated with corticosteroids, or treated with intravenous immunoglobulin alone when blood was collected.

cDNA came from roughly 0.47 to 1 ug RNA primed by random hexamers. A multiplex approach, immunoSEQ multiplex PCR, amplified TCR beta CDR3 across 54 Vbeta and 13 Jbeta. TCRdb reprocessed the immunoSEQ multiplex PCR reads with MiXCR, giving one entry per CDR3 protein. The sample holds approximately 190,000 distinct CDR3 sequences; just under 95% are singletons and the top ten take around 0.16%. Looked up from germline, CDR1 is KGHSH and CDR2 is LQKENI. The ends lost 2 bases at V and 5 bases at J; junction bases unmatched: 10. The CDR3 loop spans 17 amino acids. This clonotype originated in a human donor with Susac syndrome. The gene calls are TRBV18 and TRBJ1-1; TRBD1 matches 11 bases. What was sequenced was CD8+ T cells from PBMCs. CDR3: CASSPFDGTGGSTEAFF. The CDR3 DNA follows: TGTGCCAGCTCACCATTCGATGGGACAGGGGGGTCTACTGAAGCTTTCTTT.